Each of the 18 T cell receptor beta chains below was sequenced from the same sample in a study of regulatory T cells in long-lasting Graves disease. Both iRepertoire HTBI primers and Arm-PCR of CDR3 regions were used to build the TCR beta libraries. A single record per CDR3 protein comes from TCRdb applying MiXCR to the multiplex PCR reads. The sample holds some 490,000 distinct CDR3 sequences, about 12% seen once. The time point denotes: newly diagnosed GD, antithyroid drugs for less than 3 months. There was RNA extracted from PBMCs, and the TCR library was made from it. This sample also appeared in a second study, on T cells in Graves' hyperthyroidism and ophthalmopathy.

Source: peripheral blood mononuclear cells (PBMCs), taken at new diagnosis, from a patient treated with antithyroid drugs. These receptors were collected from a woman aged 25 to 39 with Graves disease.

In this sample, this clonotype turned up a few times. CDR3 DNA: TGTGCCAGCAGGGTCATAGCGGGAGTCTGGACAGATACGCAGTATTTT. It specifies CASRVIAGVWTDTQYF. The gene calls are TRBV6-1 and TRBJ2-3, with 9 bases matching TRBD2. The CDR3 is 16 residues long. Germline-derived CDR1 and CDR2 are MNHNS and SASEGT. Trimming took 6 bases from V and 3 from J; bases not matched to a gene: 10.

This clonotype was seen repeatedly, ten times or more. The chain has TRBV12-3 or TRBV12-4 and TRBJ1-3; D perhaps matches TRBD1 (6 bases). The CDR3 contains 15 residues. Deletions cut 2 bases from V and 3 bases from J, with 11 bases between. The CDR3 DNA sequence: TGTGCCAGCAGTTTATCCCCAGGGGTTGGAAACACCATATATTTT. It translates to CASSLSPGVGNTIYF.

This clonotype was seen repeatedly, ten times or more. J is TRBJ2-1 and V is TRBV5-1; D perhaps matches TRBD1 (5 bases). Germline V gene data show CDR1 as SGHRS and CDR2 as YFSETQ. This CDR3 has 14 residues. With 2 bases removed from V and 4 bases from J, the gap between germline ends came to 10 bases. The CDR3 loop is CASSFSAGYNEQFF. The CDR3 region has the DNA TGCGCCAGCAGCTTTTCGGCAGGGTACAATGAGCAGTTCTTC.

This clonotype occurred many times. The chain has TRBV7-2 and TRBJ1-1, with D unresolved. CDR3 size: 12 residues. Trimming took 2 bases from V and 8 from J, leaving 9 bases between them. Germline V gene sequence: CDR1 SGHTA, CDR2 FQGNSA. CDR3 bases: TGTGCCAGCAGCTTAAAAGCCGCGGAAGCTTTCTTT. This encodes CASSLKAAEAFF.

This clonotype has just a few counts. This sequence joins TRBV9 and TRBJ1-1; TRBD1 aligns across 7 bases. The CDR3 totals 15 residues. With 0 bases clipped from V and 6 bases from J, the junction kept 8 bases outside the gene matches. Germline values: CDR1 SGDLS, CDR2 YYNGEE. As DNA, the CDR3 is TGTGCCAGCAGCGTAGCCCAAGACAGGGTAGCTGAAGCTTTCTTT. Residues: CASSVAQDRVAEAFF.

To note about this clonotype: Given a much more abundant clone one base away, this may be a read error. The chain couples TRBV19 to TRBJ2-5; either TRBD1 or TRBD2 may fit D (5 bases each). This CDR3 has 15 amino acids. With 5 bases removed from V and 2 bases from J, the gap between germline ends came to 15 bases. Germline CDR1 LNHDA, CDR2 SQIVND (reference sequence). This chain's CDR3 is CASSDRDGLQETQYF. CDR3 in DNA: TGTGCCAGTAGTGACCGGGACGGACTTCAAGAGACCCAGTACTTC.

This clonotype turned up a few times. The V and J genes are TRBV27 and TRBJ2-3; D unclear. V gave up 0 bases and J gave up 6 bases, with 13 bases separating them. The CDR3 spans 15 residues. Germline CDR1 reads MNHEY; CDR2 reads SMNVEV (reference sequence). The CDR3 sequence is CASSLSPARSDTQYF. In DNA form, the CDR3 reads TGTGCCAGCAGTTTATCCCCGGCGCGGTCCGATACGCAGTATTTT.

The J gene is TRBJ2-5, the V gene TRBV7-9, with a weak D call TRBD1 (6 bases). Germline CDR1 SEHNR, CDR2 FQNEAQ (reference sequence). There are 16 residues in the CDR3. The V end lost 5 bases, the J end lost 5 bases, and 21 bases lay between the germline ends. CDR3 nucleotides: TGTGCCAGCAGCCCCCCCACACAGGGTACTCGGGAGACCCAGTACTTC. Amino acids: CASSPPTQGTRETQYF.

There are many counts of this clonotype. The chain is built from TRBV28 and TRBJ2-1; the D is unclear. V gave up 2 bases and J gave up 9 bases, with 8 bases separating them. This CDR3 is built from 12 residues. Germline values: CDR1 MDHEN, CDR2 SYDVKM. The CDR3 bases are TGTGCCAGCAGTTTAAGGATAGCTGAGCAGTTCTTC. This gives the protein CASSLRIAEQFF.

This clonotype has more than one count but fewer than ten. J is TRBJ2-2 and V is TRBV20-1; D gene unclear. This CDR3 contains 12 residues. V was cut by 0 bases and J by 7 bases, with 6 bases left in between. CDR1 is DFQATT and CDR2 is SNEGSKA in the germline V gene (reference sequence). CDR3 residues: CSARDFRGELFF. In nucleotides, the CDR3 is TGCAGTGCTAGAGATTTCCGCGGGGAGCTGTTTTTT.

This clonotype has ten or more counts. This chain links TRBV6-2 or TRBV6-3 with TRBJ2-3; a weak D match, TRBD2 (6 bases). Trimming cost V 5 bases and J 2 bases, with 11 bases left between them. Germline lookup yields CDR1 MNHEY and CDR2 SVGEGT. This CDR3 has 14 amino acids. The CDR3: CASSELAATDTQYF. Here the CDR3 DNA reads TGTGCCAGCAGTGAGTTAGCGGCCACAGATACGCAGTATTTT.

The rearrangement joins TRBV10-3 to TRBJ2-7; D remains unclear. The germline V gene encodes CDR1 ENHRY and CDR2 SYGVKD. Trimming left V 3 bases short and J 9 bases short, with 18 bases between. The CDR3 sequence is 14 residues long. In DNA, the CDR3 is TGTGCCATCAGTGATGACCGGCGTTCGGACGGGCAGTACTTC. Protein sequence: CAISDDRRSDGQYF.

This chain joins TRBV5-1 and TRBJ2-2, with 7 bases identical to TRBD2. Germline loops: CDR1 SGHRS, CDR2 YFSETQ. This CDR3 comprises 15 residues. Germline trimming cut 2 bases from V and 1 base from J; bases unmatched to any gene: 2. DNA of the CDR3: TGCGCCAGCAGCTTAGGCGGGGGGAACACCGGGGAGCTGTTTTTT. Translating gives CASSLGGGNTGELFF.

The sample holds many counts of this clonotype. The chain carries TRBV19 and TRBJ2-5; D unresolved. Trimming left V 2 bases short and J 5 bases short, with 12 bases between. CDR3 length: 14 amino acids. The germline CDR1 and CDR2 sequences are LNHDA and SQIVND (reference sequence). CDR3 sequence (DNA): TGTGCCAGTAGTATAACGTCGGGTGGGGAGACCCAGTACTTC. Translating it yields CASSITSGGETQYF.

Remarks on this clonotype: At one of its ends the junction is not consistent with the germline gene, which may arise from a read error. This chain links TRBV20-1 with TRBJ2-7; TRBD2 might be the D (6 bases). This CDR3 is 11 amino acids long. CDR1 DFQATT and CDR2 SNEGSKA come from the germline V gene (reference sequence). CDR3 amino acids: CSAPLGASENF. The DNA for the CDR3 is TGCAGTGCTCCTCTTGGGGCTAGCGAGAACTTC.

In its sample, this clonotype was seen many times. The DNA for the CDR3 is TGCAGTGCTAGTAGGGGAGAAGAGACCCAGTACTTC. Amino acid sequence: CSASRGEETQYF. The chain combines TRBV20-1 with TRBJ2-5; the D gene could be TRBD1 or TRBD2 (5 bases each). CDR3 length equals 12 residues. CDR1 DFQATT and CDR2 SNEGSKA come from the germline V gene (reference sequence). V lost 3 bases to trimming and J lost 3 bases, with 8 bases between them.

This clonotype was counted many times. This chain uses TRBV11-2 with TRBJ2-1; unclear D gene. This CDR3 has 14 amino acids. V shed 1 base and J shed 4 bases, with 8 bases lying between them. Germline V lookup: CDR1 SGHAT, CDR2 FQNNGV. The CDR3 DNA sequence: TGTGCCAGCAGCTTAGCTATGGGATACAATGAGCAGTTCTTC. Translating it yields CASSLAMGYNEQFF.

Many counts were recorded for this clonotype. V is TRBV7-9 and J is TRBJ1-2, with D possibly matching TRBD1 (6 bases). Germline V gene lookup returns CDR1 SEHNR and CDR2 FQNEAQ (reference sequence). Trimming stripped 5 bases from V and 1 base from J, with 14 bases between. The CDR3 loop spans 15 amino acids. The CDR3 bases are TGTGCCAGCAGCCTTAACGGGGGCCTTAACTATGGCTACACCTTC. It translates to CASSLNGGLNYGYTF. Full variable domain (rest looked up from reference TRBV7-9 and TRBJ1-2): DTGVSQNPRHKITKRGQNVTFRCDPISEHNRLYWYRQTLGQGPEFLTYFQNEAQLEKSRLLSDRFSAERPKGSFSTLEIQRTEQGDSAMYLCASSLNGGLNYGYTFGSGTRLTVV.